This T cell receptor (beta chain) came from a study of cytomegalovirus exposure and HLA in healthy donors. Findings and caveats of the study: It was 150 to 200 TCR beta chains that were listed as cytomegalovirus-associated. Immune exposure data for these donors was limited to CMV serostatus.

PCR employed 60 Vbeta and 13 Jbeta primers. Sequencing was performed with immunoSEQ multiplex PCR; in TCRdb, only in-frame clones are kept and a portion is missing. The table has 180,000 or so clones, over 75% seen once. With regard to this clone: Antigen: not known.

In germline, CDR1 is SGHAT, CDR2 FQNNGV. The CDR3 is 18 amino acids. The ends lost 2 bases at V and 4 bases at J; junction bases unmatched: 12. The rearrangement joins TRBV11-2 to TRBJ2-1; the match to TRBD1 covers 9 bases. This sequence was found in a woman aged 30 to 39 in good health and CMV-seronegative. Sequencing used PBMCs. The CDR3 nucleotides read TGTGCCAGCAGCTTACTAATACCGGGACAGGGTAAATACAATGAGCAGTTCTTC. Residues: CASSLLIPGQGKYNEQFF.